The rows below give T cell receptor beta chains drawn from one sample of a study of OX40 agonist ivuxolimab in advanced cancers. TCRdb's table, derived via immunoSEQ multiplex PCR, lists solely in-frame clones and lacks some. The sample yields some 65,000 clones, more than 75% seen once. Source: CD4+ or CD8+ T cells sorted from blood, taken in a trial of the OX40 agonist ivuxolimab. These receptors all stem from an adult with an advanced solid tumor such as melanoma, head and neck, liver or kidney cancer. CDR3s include the opening cysteine and the closing phenylalanine or tryptophan. Fields, in order: J gene, D gene, clone size, V gene, CDR3 protein, CDR3 DNA. D genes are given only for firm matches. Part of the rows lack a size; the others show once, few, many or a class for expanded clones.

j_gene: TRBJ1-1
d_gene: TRBD1
abundance: .
v_gene: TRBV14
CDR3aa: CASANRGNTEAFF
CDR3nt: TGTGCCAGCGCTAACAGGGGTAACACTGAAGCTTTCTTT

j_gene: TRBJ2-1
d_gene: TRBD1
abundance: .
v_gene: TRBV18
CDR3aa: CASSLQGSWGNEQFF
CDR3nt: TGTGCCAGCTCACTACAGGGGAGTTGGGGCAATGAGCAGTTCTTC

j_gene: TRBJ2-2
d_gene: .
abundance: .
v_gene: TRBV19
CDR3aa: CASSTQGLGTGELFF
CDR3nt: TGTGCCAGTAGTACTCAGGGTCTAGGAACCGGGGAGCTGTTTTTT

j_gene: TRBJ2-4
d_gene: .
abundance: .
v_gene: TRBV5-1
CDR3aa: CASSTGTSPGGFKNIQYF
CDR3nt: TGCGCCAGCAGCACCGGGACATCCCCGGGGGGATTCAAAAACATTCAGTACTTC

j_gene: TRBJ1-2
d_gene: .
abundance: .
v_gene: TRBV21-1
CDR3aa: CASSKERKSDYGYTF
CDR3nt: TGTGCCAGCAGCAAAGAAAGGAAGTCGGACTATGGCTACACCTTC

j_gene: TRBJ1-6
d_gene: TRBD1
abundance: .
v_gene: TRBV19
CDR3aa: CAMRLECVRGGGQLYNSPLHF
CDR3nt: TGTGCCATGCGGTTGGAGTGCGTACGGGGAGGGGGACAGCTTTATAATTCACCCCTCCACTTT

j_gene: TRBJ2-1
d_gene: .
abundance: .
v_gene: TRBV15
CDR3aa: CATSGEGAYNEQFF
CDR3nt: TGTGCCACCAGCGGAGAAGGGGCCTACAATGAGCAGTTCTTC

j_gene: TRBJ2-3
d_gene: TRBD2
abundance: .
v_gene: TRBV7-7
CDR3aa: CASSPGTSGTDTQYF
CDR3nt: TGTGCCAGCAGCCCCGGGACTAGCGGCACAGATACGCAGTATTTT

j_gene: TRBJ2-2
d_gene: .
abundance: once
v_gene: TRBV6-5
CDR3aa: CASHGGLKTGELFF
CDR3nt: TGTGCCAGCCACGGGGGGCTTAAAACCGGGGAGCTGTTTTTT

j_gene: TRBJ1-3
d_gene: .
abundance: .
v_gene: TRBV11-2
CDR3aa: CASSLHGGNTIYF
CDR3nt: TGTGCCAGCAGCTTACATGGTGGAAACACCATATATTTT

j_gene: TRBJ1-1
d_gene: .
abundance: .
v_gene: TRBV15
CDR3aa: CATSSGARTNTEAFF
CDR3nt: TGTGCCACCAGCAGTGGTGCCAGGACAAACACTGAAGCTTTCTTT

j_gene: TRBJ1-4
d_gene: .
abundance: few
v_gene: TRBV15
CDR3aa: CATSREQGTNEKLFF
CDR3nt: TGTGCCACCAGCAGAGAACAGGGAACTAATGAAAAACTGTTTTTT

j_gene: TRBJ1-6
d_gene: .
abundance: .
v_gene: TRBV4-3
CDR3aa: CASSQEGGSPLHF
CDR3nt: TGCGCCAGCAGCCAAGAGGGAGGCTCACCCCTCCACTTT

j_gene: TRBJ1-1
d_gene: .
abundance: .
v_gene: TRBV7-8
CDR3aa: CASRFTRMMNTEAFF
CDR3nt: TGTGCCAGCAGGTTTACTAGGATGATGAACACTGAAGCTTTCTTT

j_gene: TRBJ1-3
d_gene: TRBD1
abundance: .
v_gene: TRBV19
CDR3aa: CASCHLTGAAVSGNTIYF
CDR3nt: TGTGCCAGCTGTCACCTAACAGGGGCGGCGGTCTCTGGAAACACCATATATTTT

j_gene: TRBJ2-5
d_gene: TRBD2
abundance: .
v_gene: TRBV7-6
CDR3aa: CASSPRTSRETQYF
CDR3nt: TGTGCCAGCAGCCCGAGGACTAGCAGGGAGACCCAGTACTTC

j_gene: TRBJ1-4
d_gene: .
abundance: .
v_gene: TRBV5-1
CDR3aa: CASSLATPTNEKLFF
CDR3nt: TGCGCCAGCAGCTTGGCCACACCAACTAATGAAAAACTGTTTTTT

j_gene: TRBJ2-4
d_gene: .
abundance: .
v_gene: TRBV12-5
CDR3aa: CASGLSPFEIQYF
CDR3nt: TGTGCTAGTGGTTTGTCTCCCTTTGAGATTCAGTACTTC

j_gene: TRBJ1-1
d_gene: .
abundance: .
v_gene: TRBV5-1
CDR3aa: CASSLDRGGTEAFF
CDR3nt: TGCGCCAGCAGCTTGGATAGGGGGGGCACTGAAGCTTTCTTT

j_gene: TRBJ1-4
d_gene: .
abundance: .
v_gene: TRBV30
CDR3aa: CAWSDQQTTNEKLFF
CDR3nt: TGTGCCTGGAGCGATCAACAGACTACCAATGAAAAACTGTTTTTT

j_gene: TRBJ2-7
d_gene: TRBD1
abundance: once
v_gene: TRBV11-2
CDR3aa: CASSSGQGFWYEQYF
CDR3nt: TGTGCCAGCAGCTCCGGACAGGGCTTCTGGTACGAGCAGTACTTC

j_gene: TRBJ1-3
d_gene: TRBD1
abundance: .
v_gene: TRBV7-2
CDR3aa: CASSRRQGRTGNTIYF
CDR3nt: TGTGCCAGCAGCCGACGACAGGGGAGAACTGGAAACACCATATATTTT

j_gene: TRBJ2-7
d_gene: TRBD1
abundance: .
v_gene: TRBV6-5
CDR3aa: CASSQTGGYEQYF
CDR3nt: TGTGCCAGCAGTCAAACAGGGGGCTACGAGCAGTACTTC

j_gene: TRBJ1-2
d_gene: .
abundance: .
v_gene: TRBV14
CDR3aa: CASSQGFGYTF
CDR3nt: TGTGCCAGCAGCCAGGGTTTCGGCTACACCTTC

j_gene: TRBJ2-7
d_gene: .
abundance: .
v_gene: TRBV5-1
CDR3aa: CASSSRDRSMEQYF
CDR3nt: TGCGCCAGCAGCTCCCGGGACCGGAGCATGGAGCAGTACTTC

j_gene: TRBJ1-1
d_gene: .
abundance: .
v_gene: TRBV5-5
CDR3aa: CASRATRPGGTEAFF
CDR3nt: TGTGCCAGCAGGGCCACAAGGCCAGGCGGCACTGAAGCTTTCTTT

j_gene: TRBJ1-1
d_gene: TRBD1
abundance: .
v_gene: TRBV5-1
CDR3aa: CASSIQTGGINTEAFF
CDR3nt: TGCGCCAGCAGCATTCAGACAGGGGGCATAAACACTGAAGCTTTCTTT

j_gene: TRBJ2-1
d_gene: .
abundance: .
v_gene: TRBV4-3
CDR3aa: CASSQDLFPGSYNEQFF
CDR3nt: TGCGCCAGCAGCCAAGATCTATTTCCTGGCTCCTACAATGAGCAGTTCTTC

j_gene: TRBJ2-2
d_gene: .
abundance: .
v_gene: TRBV5-4
CDR3aa: CASSTRQAGTGELFF
CDR3nt: TGTGCCAGCAGCACCAGACAGGCGGGGACCGGGGAGCTGTTTTTT

j_gene: TRBJ1-1
d_gene: .
abundance: .
v_gene: TRBV5-5
CDR3aa: CASSLGMGPEAFF
CDR3nt: TGTGCCAGCAGCTTGGGGATGGGGCCTGAAGCTTTCTTT

j_gene: TRBJ1-6
d_gene: .
abundance: .
v_gene: TRBV30
CDR3aa: CAWTVGPSNSPLHF
CDR3nt: TGTGCCTGGACAGTCGGGCCCAGTAATTCACCCCTCCACTTT

j_gene: TRBJ1-4
d_gene: .
abundance: .
v_gene: TRBV19
CDR3aa: CASSKSVQGNEKLFF
CDR3nt: TGTGCCAGTAGTAAATCGGTGCAGGGGAATGAAAAACTGTTTTTT

j_gene: TRBJ2-1
d_gene: .
abundance: .
v_gene: TRBV2
CDR3aa: CASSDRASLSYNEQFF
CDR3nt: TGTGCCAGCAGTGATAGGGCTAGCCTTTCCTACAATGAGCAGTTCTTC

j_gene: TRBJ2-1
d_gene: .
abundance: .
v_gene: TRBV7-6
CDR3aa: CASSLEGRGNEQFF
CDR3nt: TGTGCCAGCAGCTTAGAGGGACGGGGGAATGAGCAGTTCTTC

j_gene: TRBJ2-5
d_gene: .
abundance: .
v_gene: TRBV9
CDR3aa: CASSVAPSETQYF
CDR3nt: TGTGCCAGCAGCGTAGCTCCAAGCGAGACCCAGTACTTC

j_gene: TRBJ2-7
d_gene: .
abundance: once
v_gene: TRBV7-4
CDR3aa: CASRRQVTYEQYF
CDR3nt: TGTGCCAGCAGACGACAGGTTACCTACGAGCAGTACTTC

j_gene: TRBJ1-2
d_gene: .
abundance: .
v_gene: TRBV29-1
CDR3aa: CSVDGEWNGYTF
CDR3nt: TGCAGCGTTGATGGGGAGTGGAATGGCTACACCTTC

j_gene: TRBJ1-1
d_gene: .
abundance: .
v_gene: TRBV18
CDR3aa: CASSGRAADTEAFF
CDR3nt: TGTGCCAGCTCAGGTCGGGCTGCAGACACTGAAGCTTTCTTT

j_gene: TRBJ2-7
d_gene: .
abundance: .
v_gene: TRBV2
CDR3aa: CASGGYGSYEQYF
CDR3nt: TGTGCCAGCGGGGGGTACGGTAGCTACGAGCAGTACTTC

j_gene: TRBJ1-6
d_gene: .
abundance: once
v_gene: TRBV5-4
CDR3aa: CASSPPGLGYNSPLHF
CDR3nt: TGTGCCAGCAGCCCACCGGGCTTGGGGTATAATTCACCCCTCCACTTT

j_gene: TRBJ2-5
d_gene: TRBD2
abundance: .
v_gene: TRBV11-2
CDR3aa: CASVSGLAGGRETQYF
CDR3nt: TGTGCCTCCGTTTCCGGGCTAGCGGGGGGAAGGGAGACCCAGTACTTC

j_gene: TRBJ1-1
d_gene: .
abundance: .
v_gene: TRBV7-8
CDR3aa: CASSLFHGGTEAFF
CDR3nt: TGTGCCAGCAGCTTGTTCCACGGGGGGACTGAAGCTTTCTTT

j_gene: TRBJ2-3
d_gene: TRBD2
abundance: once
v_gene: TRBV7-6
CDR3aa: CASSLAQMTSGGAATRTDTQYF
CDR3nt: TGTGCCAGCAGCTTAGCGCAAATGACTAGCGGGGGGGCTGCAACTCGCACAGATACGCAGTATTTT

j_gene: TRBJ1-1
d_gene: TRBD1
abundance: .
v_gene: TRBV19
CDR3aa: CASSRTGMGTEAFF
CDR3nt: TGTGCCAGTAGTAGGACAGGAATGGGCACTGAAGCTTTCTTT

j_gene: TRBJ1-5
d_gene: .
abundance: few
v_gene: TRBV6-5
CDR3aa: CASVVGANQPQHF
CDR3nt: TGTGCCAGCGTCGTCGGGGCCAATCAGCCCCAGCATTTT

j_gene: TRBJ1-6
d_gene: TRBD1
abundance: once
v_gene: TRBV6-1
CDR3aa: CASRFQGGNSPLHF
CDR3nt: TGTGCCAGCAGGTTTCAGGGGGGGAATTCACCCCTCCACTTT

j_gene: TRBJ1-2
d_gene: .
abundance: .
v_gene: TRBV7-8
CDR3aa: CASSPRRLGHGYTF
CDR3nt: TGTGCCAGCAGTCCTCGCAGGTTGGGCCATGGCTACACCTTC

j_gene: TRBJ1-2
d_gene: TRBD1
abundance: .
v_gene: TRBV11-2
CDR3aa: CASSLDRLDYGYTF
CDR3nt: TGTGCCAGCAGCCTGGACAGGTTGGATTATGGCTACACCTTC

j_gene: TRBJ1-1
d_gene: .
abundance: .
v_gene: TRBV19
CDR3aa: CASSKGRIPVMNTEAFF
CDR3nt: TGTGCCAGTAGTAAGGGACGGATTCCCGTTATGAACACTGAAGCTTTCTTT

j_gene: TRBJ1-6
d_gene: TRBD1
abundance: .
v_gene: TRBV5-4
CDR3aa: CASSSRQGARGSPLHF
CDR3nt: TGTGCCAGCAGCTCCCGACAGGGGGCGCGGGGTTCACCCCTCCACTTT

j_gene: TRBJ2-3
d_gene: TRBD2
abundance: .
v_gene: TRBV4-1
CDR3aa: CASSQELAGITDTQYF
CDR3nt: TGCGCCAGCAGCCAAGAACTAGCGGGGATCACAGATACGCAGTATTTT

j_gene: TRBJ1-4
d_gene: .
abundance: .
v_gene: TRBV7-6
CDR3aa: CASSLARGELFF
CDR3nt: TGTGCCAGCAGCTTAGCGAGGGGTGAGCTGTTTTTT

j_gene: TRBJ2-7
d_gene: .
abundance: .
v_gene: TRBV7-2
CDR3aa: CASSPDGFYEQYF
CDR3nt: TGTGCCAGCAGCCCCGACGGATTCTACGAGCAGTACTTC

j_gene: TRBJ2-1
d_gene: .
abundance: .
v_gene: TRBV18
CDR3aa: CASSPALSGPEQFF
CDR3nt: TGTGCCAGCTCACCCGCCTTATCGGGCCCTGAGCAGTTCTTC